The sequence of this TCR beta chain was determined in a study of prognosis after radiotherapy for stage I lung cancer. For the study at large: There were several patients who developed distant metastases (median 7 months) after radiotherapy, while approximately 15 showed no significant progression.

The CDR3 length is 14 residues. The V gene lost 4 bases and the J gene lost 7 bases, with 16 bases spanning the gap. CDR1 and CDR2 from the germline V gene are LNHDA and SQIVND (reference sequence). Amplification of the TCR beta CDR3 (from genomic DNA) was done by two-round multiplex PCR. First-round PCR employed TRBV- and TRBJ-specific primers for each gene. PCR's second round employed universal primers. TCRdb processed the multiplex PCR reads anew with MiXCR; each CDR3 protein has one entry. Among approximately 51,000 distinct CDR3 sequences, about 37% were seen once, and the ten largest hold under 9.5%. This clonotype was recorded many times.

Sequenced here: PBMCs, sampled before or after stereotactic body radiation therapy (not recorded which). The sequence derives from a donor over 45 with non-small cell lung cancer. J is TRBJ2-5 and V is TRBV19; the D is unclear. CDR3 in amino acids: CASSRRNGPWTQYF. DNA for the CDR3: TGTGCCAGTAGTAGGCGGAATGGGCCATGGACCCAGTACTTC.